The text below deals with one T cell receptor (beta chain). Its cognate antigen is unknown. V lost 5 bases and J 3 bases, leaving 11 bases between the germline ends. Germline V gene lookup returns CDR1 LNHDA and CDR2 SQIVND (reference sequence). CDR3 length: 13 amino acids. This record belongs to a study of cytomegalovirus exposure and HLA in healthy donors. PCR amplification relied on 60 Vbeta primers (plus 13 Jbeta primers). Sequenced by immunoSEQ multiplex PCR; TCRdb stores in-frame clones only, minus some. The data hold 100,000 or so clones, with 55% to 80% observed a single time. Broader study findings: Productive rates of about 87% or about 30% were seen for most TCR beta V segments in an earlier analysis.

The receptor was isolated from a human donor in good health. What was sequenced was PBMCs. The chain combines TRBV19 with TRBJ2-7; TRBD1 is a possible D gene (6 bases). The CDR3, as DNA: TGTGCCAGTAGTTTCGGGGACAACTACGAGCAGTACTTC. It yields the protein CASSFGDNYEQYF.